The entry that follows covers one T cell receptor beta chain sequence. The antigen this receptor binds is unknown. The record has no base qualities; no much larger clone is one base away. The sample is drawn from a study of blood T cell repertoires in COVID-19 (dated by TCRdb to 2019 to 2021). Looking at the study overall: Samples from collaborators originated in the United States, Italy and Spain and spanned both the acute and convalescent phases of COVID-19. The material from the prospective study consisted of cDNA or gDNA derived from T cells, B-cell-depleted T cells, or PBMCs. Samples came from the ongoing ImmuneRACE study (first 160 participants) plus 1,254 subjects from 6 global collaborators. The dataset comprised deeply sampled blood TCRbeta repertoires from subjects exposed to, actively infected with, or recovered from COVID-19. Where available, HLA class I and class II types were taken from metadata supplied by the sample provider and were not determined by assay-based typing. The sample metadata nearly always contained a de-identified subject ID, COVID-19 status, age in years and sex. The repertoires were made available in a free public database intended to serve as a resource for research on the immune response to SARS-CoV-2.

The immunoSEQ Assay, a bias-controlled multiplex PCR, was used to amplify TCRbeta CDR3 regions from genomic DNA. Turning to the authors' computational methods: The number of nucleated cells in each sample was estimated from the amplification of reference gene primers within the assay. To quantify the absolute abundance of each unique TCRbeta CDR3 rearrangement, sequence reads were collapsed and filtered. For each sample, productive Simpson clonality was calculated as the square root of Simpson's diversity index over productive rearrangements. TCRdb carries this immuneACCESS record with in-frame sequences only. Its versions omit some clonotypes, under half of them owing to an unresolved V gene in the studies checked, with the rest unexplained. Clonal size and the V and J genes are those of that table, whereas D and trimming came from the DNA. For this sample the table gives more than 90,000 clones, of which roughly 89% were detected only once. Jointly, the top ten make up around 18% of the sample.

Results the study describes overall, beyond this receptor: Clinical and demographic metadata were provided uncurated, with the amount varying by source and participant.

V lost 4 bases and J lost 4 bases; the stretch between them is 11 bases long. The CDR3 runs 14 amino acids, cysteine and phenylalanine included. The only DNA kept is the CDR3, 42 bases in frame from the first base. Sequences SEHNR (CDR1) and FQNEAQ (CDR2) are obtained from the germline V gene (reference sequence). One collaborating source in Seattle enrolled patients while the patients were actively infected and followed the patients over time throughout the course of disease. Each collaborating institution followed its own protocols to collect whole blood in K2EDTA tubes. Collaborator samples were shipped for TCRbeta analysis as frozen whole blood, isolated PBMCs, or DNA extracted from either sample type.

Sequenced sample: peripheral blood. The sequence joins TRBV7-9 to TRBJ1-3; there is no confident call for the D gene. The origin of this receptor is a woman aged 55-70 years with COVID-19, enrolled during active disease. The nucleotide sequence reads TGTGCCAGCAGCTCCCCGCTATTCGGAAACACCATATATTTT. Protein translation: CASSSPLFGNTIYF.